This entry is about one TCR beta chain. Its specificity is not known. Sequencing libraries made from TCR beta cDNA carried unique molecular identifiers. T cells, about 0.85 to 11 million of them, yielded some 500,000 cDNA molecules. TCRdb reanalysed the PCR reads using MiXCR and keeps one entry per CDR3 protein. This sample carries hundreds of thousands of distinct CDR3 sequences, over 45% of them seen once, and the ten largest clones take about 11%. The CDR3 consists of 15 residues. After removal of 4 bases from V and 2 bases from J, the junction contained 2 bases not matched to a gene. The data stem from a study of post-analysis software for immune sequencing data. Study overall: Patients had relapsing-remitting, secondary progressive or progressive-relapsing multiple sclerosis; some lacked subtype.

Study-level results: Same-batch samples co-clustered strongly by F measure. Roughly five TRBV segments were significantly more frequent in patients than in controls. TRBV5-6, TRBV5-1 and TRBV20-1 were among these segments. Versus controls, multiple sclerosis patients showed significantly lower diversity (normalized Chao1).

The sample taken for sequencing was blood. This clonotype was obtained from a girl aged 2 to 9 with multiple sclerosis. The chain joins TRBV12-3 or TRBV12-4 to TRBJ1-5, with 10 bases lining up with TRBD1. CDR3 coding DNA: TGTGCCAGCAGTTCGGGGACAGGGGGCAATCAGCCCCAGCATTTT. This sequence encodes CASSSGTGGNQPQHF.